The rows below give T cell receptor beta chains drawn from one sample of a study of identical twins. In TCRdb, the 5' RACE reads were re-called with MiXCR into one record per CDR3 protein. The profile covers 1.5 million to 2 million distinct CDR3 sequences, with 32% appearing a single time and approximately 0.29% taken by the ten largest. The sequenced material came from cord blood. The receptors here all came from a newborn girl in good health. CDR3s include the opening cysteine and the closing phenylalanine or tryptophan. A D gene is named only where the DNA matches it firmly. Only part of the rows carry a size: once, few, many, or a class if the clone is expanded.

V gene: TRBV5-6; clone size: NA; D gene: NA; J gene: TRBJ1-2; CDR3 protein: CASSPTASGDYGYTF; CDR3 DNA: TGTGCCAGCAGCCCGACAGCCTCTGGGGACTATGGCTACACCTTC
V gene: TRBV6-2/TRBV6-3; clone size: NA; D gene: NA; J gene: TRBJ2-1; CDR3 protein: CASSSARGLGPYNEQFF; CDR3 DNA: TGTGCCAGCAGTTCGGCTAGGGGTTTGGGACCGTACAATGAGCAGTTCTTC
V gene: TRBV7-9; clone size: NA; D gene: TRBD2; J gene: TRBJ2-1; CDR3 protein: CASSLLSGGYNEPFF; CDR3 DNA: TGTGCCAGCAGCTTACTAAGCGGGGGATACAATGAGCCGTTCTTC
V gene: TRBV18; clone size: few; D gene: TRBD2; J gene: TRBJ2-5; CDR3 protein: CASSPRRGLAETVQETQYF; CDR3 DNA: TGTGCCAGCTCACCACGCAGGGGACTAGCGGAGACCGTCCAAGAGACCCAGTACTTC
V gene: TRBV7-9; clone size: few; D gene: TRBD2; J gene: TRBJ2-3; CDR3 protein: CASSLFSGLAGVTDTQYF; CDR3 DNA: TGTGCCAGCAGCTTGTTCTCCGGACTAGCGGGAGTGACAGATACGCAGTATTTT
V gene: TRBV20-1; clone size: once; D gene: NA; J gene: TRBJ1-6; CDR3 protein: CSAERGGSYNSPLHF; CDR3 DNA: TGCAGTGCTGAGCGGGGGGGCTCCTATAATTCACCCCTCCACTTT
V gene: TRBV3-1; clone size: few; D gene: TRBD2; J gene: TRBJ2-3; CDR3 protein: CASSHSGNGDTQYF; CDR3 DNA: TGTGCCAGCAGCCATAGCGGGAATGGGGATACGCAGTATTTT
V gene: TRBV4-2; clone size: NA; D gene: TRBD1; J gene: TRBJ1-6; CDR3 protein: CASSQDRGRGRSPLHF; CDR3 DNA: TGTGCCAGCAGCCAAGATCGCGGCAGGGGGCGTTCACCCCTCCACTTT
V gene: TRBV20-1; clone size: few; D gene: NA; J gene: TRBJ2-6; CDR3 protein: CSALFFGANVLTF; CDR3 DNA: TGCAGTGCCCTATTTTTTGGGGCCAACGTCCTGACTTTC
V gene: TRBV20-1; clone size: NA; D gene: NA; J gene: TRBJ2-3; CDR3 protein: CSAHRADTQYF; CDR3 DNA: TGCAGTGCTCACAGGGCAGATACGCAGTATTTT
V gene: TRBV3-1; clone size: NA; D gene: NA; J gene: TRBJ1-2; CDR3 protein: CASSQATDYDYTF; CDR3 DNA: TGTGCCAGCAGCCAAGCCACAGACTATGACTACACCTTC
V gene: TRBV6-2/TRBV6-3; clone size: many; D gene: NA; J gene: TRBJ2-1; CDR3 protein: CASSSRGPSSYNEQFF; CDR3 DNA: TGTGCCAGCAGTTCCCGCGGGCCTAGCTCCTACAATGAGCAGTTCTTC
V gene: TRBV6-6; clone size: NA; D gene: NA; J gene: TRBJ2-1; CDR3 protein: CASSYGGSGYEQFF; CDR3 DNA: TGTGCCAGCAGTTACGGGGGAAGTGGCTACGAGCAGTTCTTC
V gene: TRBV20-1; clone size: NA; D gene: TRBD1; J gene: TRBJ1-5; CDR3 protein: CSARGTGGRNQPQHF; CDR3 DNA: TGCAGTGCTAGAGGGACAGGGGGCCGCAATCAGCCCCAGCATTTT
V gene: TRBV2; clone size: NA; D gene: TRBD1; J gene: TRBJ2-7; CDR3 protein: CASSDPYGQAYEQYF; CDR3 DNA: TGTGCCAGCAGTGACCCCTACGGACAGGCCTACGAGCAGTACTTC
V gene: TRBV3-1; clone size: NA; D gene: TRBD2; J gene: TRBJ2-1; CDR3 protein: CASSQQRTSGSNNEQFF; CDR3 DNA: TGTGCCAGCAGCCAGCAACGTACTAGCGGGAGTAACAATGAGCAGTTCTTC
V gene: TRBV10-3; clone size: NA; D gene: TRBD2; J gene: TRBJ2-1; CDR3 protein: CAIRDYNNEQFF; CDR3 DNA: TGTGCCATCCGGGACTACAACAATGAGCAGTTCTTC
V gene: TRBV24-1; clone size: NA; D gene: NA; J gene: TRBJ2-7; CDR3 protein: CATSVGGVGYNEQYF; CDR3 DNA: TGTGCCACCAGTGTTGGGGGAGTAGGCTACAATGAGCAGTACTTC
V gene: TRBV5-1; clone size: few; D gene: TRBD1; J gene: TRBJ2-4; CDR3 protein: CASSWTGGEDIQYF; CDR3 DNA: TGCGCCAGCAGCTGGACAGGGGGCGAGGACATTCAGTACTTC
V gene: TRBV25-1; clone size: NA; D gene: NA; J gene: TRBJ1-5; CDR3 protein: CASSIREPQHF; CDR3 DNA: TGTGCCAGCAGTATCAGGGAGCCCCAGCATTTT
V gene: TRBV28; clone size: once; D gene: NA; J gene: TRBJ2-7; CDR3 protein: CASSSGGFTYEQYF; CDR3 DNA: TGTGCCAGCAGTTCTGGAGGCTTTACCTACGAGCAGTACTTC
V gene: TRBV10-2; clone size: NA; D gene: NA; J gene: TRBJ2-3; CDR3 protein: CASSDLGDTQYF; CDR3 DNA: TGCGCCAGCAGTGATCTAGGAGATACGCAGTATTTT
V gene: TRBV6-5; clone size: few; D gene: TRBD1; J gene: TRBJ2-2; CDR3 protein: CASSYGQGGTGELFF; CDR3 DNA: TGTGCCAGCAGTTACGGACAGGGGGGGACCGGGGAGCTGTTTTTT
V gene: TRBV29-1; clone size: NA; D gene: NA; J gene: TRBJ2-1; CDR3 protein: CSLRLASYNEQFF; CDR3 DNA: TGCAGCTTGCGACTGGCCTCCTACAATGAGCAGTTCTTC
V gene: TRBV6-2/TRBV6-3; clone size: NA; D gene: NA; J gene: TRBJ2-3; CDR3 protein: CASSLTSRRDTQYF; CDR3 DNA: TGTGCCAGCAGTTTAACCAGCAGGCGAGATACGCAGTATTTT
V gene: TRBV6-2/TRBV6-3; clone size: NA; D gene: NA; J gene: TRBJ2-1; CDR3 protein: CAAGEGYNEQFF; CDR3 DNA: TGTGCCGCCGGAGAAGGATACAATGAGCAGTTCTTC
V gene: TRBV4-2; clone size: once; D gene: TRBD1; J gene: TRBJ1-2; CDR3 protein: CASSQEEDRGRNYGYTF; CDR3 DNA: TGTGCCAGCAGCCAAGAAGAGGACAGGGGGCGAAACTATGGCTACACCTTC
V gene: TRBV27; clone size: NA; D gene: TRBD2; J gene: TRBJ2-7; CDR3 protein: CASSPFAGRAYEQYF; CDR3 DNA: TGTGCCAGCAGTCCTTTCGCGGGGAGGGCCTACGAGCAGTACTTC
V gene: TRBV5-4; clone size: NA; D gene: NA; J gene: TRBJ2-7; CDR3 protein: CASRRRPYNEQYF; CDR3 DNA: TGTGCCAGCAGACGTCGTCCCTACAATGAGCAGTACTTC
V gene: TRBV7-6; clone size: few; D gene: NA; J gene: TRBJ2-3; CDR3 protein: CASGRGLGTDTQYF; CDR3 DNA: TGTGCCAGCGGTAGGGGGTTAGGCACAGATACGCAGTATTTT
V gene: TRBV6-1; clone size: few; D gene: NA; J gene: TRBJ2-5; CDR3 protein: CASSEGGGTGTQYF; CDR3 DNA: TGTGCCAGCAGTGAAGGTGGAGGGACGGGGACCCAGTACTTC
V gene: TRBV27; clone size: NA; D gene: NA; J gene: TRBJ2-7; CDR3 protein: CASSLTNPGAGPYEQYF; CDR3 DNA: TGTGCCAGCAGTTTGACCAATCCCGGGGCAGGACCCTACGAGCAGTACTTC
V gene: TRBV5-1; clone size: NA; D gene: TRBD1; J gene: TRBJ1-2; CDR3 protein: CASSPDRLDYGYTF; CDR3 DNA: TGCGCCAGCAGCCCGGACAGGTTGGACTATGGCTACACCTTC
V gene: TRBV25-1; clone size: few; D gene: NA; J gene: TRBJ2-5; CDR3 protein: CASSATQGQETQYF; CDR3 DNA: TGTGCCAGCAGTGCCACACAGGGCCAAGAGACCCAGTACTTC
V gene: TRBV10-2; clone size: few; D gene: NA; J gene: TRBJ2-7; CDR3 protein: CASQHISQPYEQYF; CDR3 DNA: TGCGCCAGCCAGCACATTTCCCAACCCTACGAGCAGTACTTC
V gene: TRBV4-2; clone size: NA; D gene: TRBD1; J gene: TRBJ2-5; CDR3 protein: CASSQRQGIRQETQYF; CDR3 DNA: TGTGCCAGCAGCCAGCGACAGGGGATTCGGCAAGAGACCCAGTACTTC
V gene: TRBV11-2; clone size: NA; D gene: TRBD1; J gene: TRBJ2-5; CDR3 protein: CASSLWGQKVETQYF; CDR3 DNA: TGTGCCAGCAGCTTGTGGGGACAGAAAGTCGAGACCCAGTACTTC
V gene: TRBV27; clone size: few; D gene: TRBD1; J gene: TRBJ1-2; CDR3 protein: CASSSRQGMDGYTF; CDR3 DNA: TGTGCCAGCAGTTCCCGACAGGGGATGGATGGCTACACCTTC
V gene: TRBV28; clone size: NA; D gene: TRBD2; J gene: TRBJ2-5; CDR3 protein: CASRSAREGETQYF; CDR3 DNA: TGTGCCAGCAGGTCTGCCAGGGAGGGAGAGACCCAGTACTTC
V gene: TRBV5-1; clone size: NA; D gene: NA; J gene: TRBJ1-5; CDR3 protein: CASSPSGLNQPQHF; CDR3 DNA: TGCGCCAGCAGCCCGTCGGGCCTCAATCAGCCCCAGCATTTT
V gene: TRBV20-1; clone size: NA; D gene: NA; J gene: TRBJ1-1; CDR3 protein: CSARVGAVNTEAFF; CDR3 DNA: TGCAGTGCTAGGGTAGGGGCAGTGAACACTGAAGCTTTCTTT
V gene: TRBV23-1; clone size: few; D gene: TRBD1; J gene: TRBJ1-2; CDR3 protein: CASSQRQGESGYTF; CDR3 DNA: TGCGCCAGCAGTCAAAGACAGGGGGAGAGCGGCTACACCTTC
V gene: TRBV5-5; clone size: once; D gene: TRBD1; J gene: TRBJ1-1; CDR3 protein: CASSWTGGVNTGAFF; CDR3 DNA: TGTGCCAGCAGCTGGACAGGGGGGGTGAACACTGGAGCTTTCTTT
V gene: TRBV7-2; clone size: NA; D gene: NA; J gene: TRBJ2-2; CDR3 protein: CASSPRPTRLTGELFF; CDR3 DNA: TGTGCCAGCAGCCCCCGACCGACTAGATTAACCGGGGAGCTGTTTTTT
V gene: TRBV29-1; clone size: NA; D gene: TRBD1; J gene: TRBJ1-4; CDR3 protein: CSVAAGTGILFF; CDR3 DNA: TGCAGCGTAGCCGCCGGGACAGGGATACTGTTTTTT
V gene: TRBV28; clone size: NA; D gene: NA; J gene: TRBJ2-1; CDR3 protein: CASSLSRGWDMGNEQFF; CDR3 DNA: TGTGCCAGCAGTTTATCCCGCGGGTGGGACATGGGCAATGAGCAGTTCTTC
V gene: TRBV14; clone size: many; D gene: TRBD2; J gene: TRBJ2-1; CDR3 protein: CASSRSGGSSSAQFF; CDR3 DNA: TGTGCCAGCAGCCGTAGCGGGGGGTCCTCTAGTGCTCAGTTCTTC
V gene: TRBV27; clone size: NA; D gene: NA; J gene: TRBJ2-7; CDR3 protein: CASSPLATHEQYF; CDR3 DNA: TGTGCCAGCAGTCCCCTAGCTACCCACGAGCAGTACTTC
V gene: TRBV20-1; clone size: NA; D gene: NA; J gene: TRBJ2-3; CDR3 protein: CSARVSSSTDTQYF; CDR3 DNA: TGCAGTGCTAGAGTCAGCTCGAGCACAGATACGCAGTATTTT
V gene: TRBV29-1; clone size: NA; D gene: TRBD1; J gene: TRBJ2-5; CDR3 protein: CSAGQGLQETQYF; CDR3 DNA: TGCAGCGCGGGACAGGGGCTCCAAGAGACCCAGTACTTC
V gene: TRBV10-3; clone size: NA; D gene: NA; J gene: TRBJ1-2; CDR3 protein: CAISGPRVDYGYTF; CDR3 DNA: TGTGCCATCAGTGGACCGAGGGTGGACTATGGCTACACCTTC